A selection of T cell receptor beta chains follows, all from one sample in a study of monozygotic twins with inflammatory bowel disease. Using the 5' RACE reads, TCRdb records one entry per CDR3 protein without DNA. Its listing shows around 380,000 distinct CDR3 sequences. The specimen sequenced was blood. The receptors come from a human donor with ulcerative colitis or Crohn's disease, or a healthy co-twin of an affected twin (not recorded which). The CDR3 runs from the conserved cysteine through the conserved F or W.

J	V	CDR3
TRBJ2-3	TRBV5-1	CASSAGQHSDTQYF
TRBJ2-1	TRBV10-3	CAIGTSGIYNEQFF
TRBJ2-7	TRBV27	CASSLKLRANYEQYF
TRBJ2-2	TRBV5-1	CASSQGGANTGELFF
TRBJ1-3	TRBV12-3/TRBV12-4	CASSLGGNTIYF
TRBJ2-7	TRBV2	CASSDRDIRYF
TRBJ1-6	TRBV5-4	CASSFGQSYNSPLHF
TRBJ1-2	TRBV20-1	CSARGGHGGYGYTF
TRBJ2-7	TRBV2	CASSREVGDEQYF
TRBJ2-3	TRBV20-1	CSASSVGLPITDTQYF
TRBJ1-5	TRBV20-1	CSAEPAGAYSNQPQHF
TRBJ2-4	TRBV15	CGTSFKRTGVDKNIQYF
TRBJ1-2	TRBV29-1	CSEIQGPAGYTF
TRBJ1-3	TRBV20-1	CSARPADSGNTIYF
TRBJ2-5	TRBV5-1	CASSSGTSLTQETQYF
TRBJ2-5	TRBV5-1	CASSLQPNRQETQYF
TRBJ1-2	TRBV7-9	CASSQQGGLYGYTF
TRBJ2-4	TRBV2	CASLGHSSYIQYF
TRBJ1-4	TRBV27	CASSLRRQAPGEKLFF
TRBJ1-5	TRBV7-7	CASSPRVGQPQHF
TRBJ1-2	TRBV19	CASSPGRIYGYTF
TRBJ2-1	TRBV10-2	CASVRPNDVEQFF
TRBJ1-5	TRBV20-1	CSARGGGQPQHF
TRBJ2-5	TRBV20-1	CSASWTIQETQYF
TRBJ1-2	TRBV30	CAWKPGRRLYGYTF
TRBJ2-5	TRBV7-9	CASSLASGWQETQYF
TRBJ2-7	TRBV5-6	CASSFQGADEQYF
TRBJ2-3	TRBV5-1	CASSLFASGTSTDTQYF
TRBJ1-5	TRBV5-5	CASSQPGVGQPQHF
TRBJ2-1	TRBV3-1	CASSQEVLVNNEQFF
TRBJ1-1	TRBV20-1	CSAPSDSVGGGRDTEAFF
TRBJ1-6	TRBV20-1	CSARSFYRGDNSPLHF
TRBJ1-4	TRBV5-5	CASSFGRGPSEKLFF
TRBJ2-3	TRBV6-6	CASSSSGITDTQYF
TRBJ2-7	TRBV7-9	CASSHPSGPAYEQYF
TRBJ2-7	TRBV7-2	CASRSSTSGIYEQYF
TRBJ2-1	TRBV4-1	CASSQGPTYSTEQFF